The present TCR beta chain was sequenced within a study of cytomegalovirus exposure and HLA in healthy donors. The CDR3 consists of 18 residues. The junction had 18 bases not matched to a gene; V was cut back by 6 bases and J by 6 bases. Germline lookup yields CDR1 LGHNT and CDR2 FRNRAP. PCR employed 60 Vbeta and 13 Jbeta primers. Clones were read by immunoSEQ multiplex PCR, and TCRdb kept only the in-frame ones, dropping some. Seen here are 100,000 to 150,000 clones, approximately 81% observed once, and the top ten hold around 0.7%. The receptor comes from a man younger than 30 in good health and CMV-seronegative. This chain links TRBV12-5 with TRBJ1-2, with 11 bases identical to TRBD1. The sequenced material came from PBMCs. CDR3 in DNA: TGTGCTAGTGGCCTACTGCGTTCCGGGACAGGGGGTGAGGATGGCTACACCTTC. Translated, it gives CASGLLRSGTGGEDGYTF.